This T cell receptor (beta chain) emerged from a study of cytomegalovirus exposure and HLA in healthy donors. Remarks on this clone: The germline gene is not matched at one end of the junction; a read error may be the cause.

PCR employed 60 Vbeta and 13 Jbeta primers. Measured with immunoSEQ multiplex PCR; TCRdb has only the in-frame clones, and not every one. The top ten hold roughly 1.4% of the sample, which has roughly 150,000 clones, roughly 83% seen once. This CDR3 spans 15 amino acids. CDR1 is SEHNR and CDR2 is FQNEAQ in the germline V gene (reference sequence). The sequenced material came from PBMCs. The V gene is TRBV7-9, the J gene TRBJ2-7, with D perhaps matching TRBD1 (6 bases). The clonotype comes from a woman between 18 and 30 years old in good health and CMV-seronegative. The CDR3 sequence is CSSSPGPIQGYEQYF. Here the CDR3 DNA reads TGTTCCAGCAGCCCAGGCCCCATACAGGGATACGAGCAGTACTTC.